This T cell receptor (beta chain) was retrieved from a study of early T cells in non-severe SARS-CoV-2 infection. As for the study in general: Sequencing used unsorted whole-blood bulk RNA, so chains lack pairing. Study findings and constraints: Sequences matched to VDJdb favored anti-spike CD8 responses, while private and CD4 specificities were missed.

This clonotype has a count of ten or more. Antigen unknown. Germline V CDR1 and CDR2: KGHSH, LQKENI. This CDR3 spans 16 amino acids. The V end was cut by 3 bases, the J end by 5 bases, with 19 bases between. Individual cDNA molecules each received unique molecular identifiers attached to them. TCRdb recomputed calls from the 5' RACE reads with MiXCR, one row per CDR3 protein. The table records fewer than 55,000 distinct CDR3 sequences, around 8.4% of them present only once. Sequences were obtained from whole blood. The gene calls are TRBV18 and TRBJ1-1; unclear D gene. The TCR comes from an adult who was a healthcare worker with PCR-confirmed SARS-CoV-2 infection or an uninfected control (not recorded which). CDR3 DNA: TGTGCCAGCTCACCCTCCACCGGGGTCTTAGGGACTGAAGCTTTCTTT. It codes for CASSPSTGVLGTEAFF.